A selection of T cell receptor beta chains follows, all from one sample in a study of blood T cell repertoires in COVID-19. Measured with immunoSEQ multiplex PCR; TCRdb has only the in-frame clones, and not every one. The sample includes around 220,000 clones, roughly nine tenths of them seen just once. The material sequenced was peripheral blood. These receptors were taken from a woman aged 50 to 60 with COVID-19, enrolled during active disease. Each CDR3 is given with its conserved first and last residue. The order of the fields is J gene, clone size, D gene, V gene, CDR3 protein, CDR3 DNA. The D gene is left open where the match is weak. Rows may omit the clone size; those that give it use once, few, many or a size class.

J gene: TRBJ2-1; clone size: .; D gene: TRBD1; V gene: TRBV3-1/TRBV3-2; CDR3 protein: CASSSRDRDNNEQFF; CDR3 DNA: TGTGCCAGCAGCTCCCGGGACAGGGACAACAATGAGCAGTTCTTC
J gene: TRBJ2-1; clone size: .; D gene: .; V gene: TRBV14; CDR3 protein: CASSQDRWAGPGEQFF; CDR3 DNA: TGTGCCAGCAGCCAAGATCGGTGGGCGGGGCCCGGAGAGCAGTTCTTC
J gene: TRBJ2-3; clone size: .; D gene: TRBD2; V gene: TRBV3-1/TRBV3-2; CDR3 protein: CASSQGRGTSQYF; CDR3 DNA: TGTGCCAGCAGCCAAGGGCGAGGGACTAGTCAGTATTTT
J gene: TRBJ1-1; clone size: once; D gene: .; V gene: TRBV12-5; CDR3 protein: CASAGRTEAFF; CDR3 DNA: TGTGCTAGTGCAGGTCGTACTGAAGCTTTCTTT
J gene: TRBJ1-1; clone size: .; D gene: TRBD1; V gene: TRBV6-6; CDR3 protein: CASSYPGRGEAFF; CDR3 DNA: TGTGCCAGCAGTTACCCGGGCAGGGGGGAAGCTTTCTTT
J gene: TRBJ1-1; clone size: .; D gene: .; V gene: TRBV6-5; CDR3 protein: CASTRVNTEAFF; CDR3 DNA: TGTGCCAGCACCAGGGTCAACACTGAAGCTTTCTTT
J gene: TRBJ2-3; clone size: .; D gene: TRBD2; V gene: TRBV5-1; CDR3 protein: CASSLATSGGAVDTQYF; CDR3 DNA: TGCGCCAGCAGCTTGGCGACTAGCGGGGGGGCCGTAGATACGCAGTATTTT
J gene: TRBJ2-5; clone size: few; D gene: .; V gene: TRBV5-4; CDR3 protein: CASSLEHFQETQYF; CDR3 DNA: TGTGCCAGCAGCTTGGAACATTTCCAAGAGACCCAGTACTTC
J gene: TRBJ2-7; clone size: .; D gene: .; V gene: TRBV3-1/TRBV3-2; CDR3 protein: CASSHGHEQYF; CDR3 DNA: TGTGCCAGCAGCCATGGGCACGAGCAGTACTTC
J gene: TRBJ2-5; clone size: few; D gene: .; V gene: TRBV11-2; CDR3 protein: CASSYVGRKETQYF; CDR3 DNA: TGTGCCAGCTCCTACGTAGGGAGAAAAGAGACCCAGTACTTC
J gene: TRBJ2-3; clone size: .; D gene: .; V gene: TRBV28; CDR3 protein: CASSSRSKSSTDTQYF; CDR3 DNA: TGTGCCAGCAGTTCCCGTAGTAAATCTAGCACAGATACGCAGTATTTT
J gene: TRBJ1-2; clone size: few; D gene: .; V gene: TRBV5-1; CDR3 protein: CASRLQGDYGYTF; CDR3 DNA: TGCGCCAGCAGACTTCAGGGCGACTATGGCTACACCTTC
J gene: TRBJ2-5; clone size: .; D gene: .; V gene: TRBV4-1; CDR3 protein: CASSLDSIYFYQETQYF; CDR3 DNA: TGCGCCAGCAGCCTTGACAGTATCTACTTTTACCAAGAGACCCAGTACTTC
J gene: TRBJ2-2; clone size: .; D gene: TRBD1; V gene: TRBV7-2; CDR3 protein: CASSLGQGDTGELFF; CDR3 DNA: TGTGCCAGCAGCTTAGGACAGGGGGACACCGGGGAGCTGTTTTTT
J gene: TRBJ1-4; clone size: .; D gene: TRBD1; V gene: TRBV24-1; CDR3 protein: CATSDFGQGTEKLFF; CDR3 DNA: TGTGCCACCAGTGATTTTGGACAGGGAACTGAAAAACTGTTTTTT
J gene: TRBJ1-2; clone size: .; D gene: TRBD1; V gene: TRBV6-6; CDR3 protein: CASSHHPLVEGGDYGYTF; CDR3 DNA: TGTGCCAGCAGTCACCACCCTCTGGTAGAAGGGGGCGACTATGGCTACACCTTC
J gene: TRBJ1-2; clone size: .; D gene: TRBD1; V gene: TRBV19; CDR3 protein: CASSSPDRGPLYGYTF; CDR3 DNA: TGTGCCAGTAGTTCCCCGGACAGGGGGCCACTTTATGGCTACACCTTC
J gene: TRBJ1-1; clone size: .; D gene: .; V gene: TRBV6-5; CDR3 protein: CASSYRGGSRTEAFF; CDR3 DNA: TGTGCCAGCAGTTACCGTGGGGGCAGCCGCACTGAAGCTTTCTTT
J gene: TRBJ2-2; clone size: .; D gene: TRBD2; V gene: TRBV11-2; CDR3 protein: CASSFSGGAGTGELFF; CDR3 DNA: TGTGCCAGCAGCTTTAGCGGGGGGGCAGGAACCGGGGAGCTGTTTTTT
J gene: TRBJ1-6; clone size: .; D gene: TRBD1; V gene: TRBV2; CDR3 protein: CASRERQGNSPLHF; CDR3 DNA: TGTGCCAGCAGGGAAAGACAGGGAAATTCACCCCTCCACTTT
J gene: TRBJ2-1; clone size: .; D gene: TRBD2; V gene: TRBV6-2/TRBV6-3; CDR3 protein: CASSRIAGGPRQNNEQFF; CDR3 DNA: TGTGCCAGCAGTAGAATAGCGGGGGGCCCCCGGCAGAACAATGAGCAGTTCTTC
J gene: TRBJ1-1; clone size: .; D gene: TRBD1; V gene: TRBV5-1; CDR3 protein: CASSRDSTNTEAFF; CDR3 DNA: TGCGCCAGCAGCAGGGACAGTACGAACACTGAAGCTTTCTTT
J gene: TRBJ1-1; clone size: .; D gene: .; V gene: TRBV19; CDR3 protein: CASKLQGKAFF; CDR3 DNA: TGTGCCAGTAAGTTACAGGGAAAAGCTTTCTTT
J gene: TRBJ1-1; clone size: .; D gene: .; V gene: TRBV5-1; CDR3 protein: CASSLDAGPNTEAFF; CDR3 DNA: TGCGCCAGCAGCTTGGATGCAGGTCCGAACACTGAAGCTTTCTTT
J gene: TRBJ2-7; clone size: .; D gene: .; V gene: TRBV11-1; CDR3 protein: CASSFRRSGNEQYF; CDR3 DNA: TGTGCCAGCAGCTTTAGGCGCTCGGGGAACGAGCAGTACTTC
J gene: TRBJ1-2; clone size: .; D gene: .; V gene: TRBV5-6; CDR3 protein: CASSFTGLNGYTF; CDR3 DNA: TGTGCCAGCAGCTTTACAGGTTTGAATGGCTACACCTTC
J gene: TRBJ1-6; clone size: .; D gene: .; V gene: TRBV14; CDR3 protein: CASSQVPGNYSPLHF; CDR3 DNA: TGTGCCAGCAGCCAAGTTCCAGGGAACTATTCACCCCTCCACTTT
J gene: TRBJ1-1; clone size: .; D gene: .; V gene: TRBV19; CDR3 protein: CASSMRGYTEAFF; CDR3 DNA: TGTGCCAGTAGTATGCGGGGCTACACTGAAGCTTTCTTT
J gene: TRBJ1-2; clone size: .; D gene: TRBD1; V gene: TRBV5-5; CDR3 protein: CASSLGQGSNGYTF; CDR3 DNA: TGTGCCAGCAGCTTGGGACAGGGGAGCAATGGCTACACCTTC
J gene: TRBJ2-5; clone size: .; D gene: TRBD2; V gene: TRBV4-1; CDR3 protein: CASSPGTSGGQPEETQYF; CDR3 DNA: TGCGCCAGCAGCCCCGGGACTAGCGGGGGGCAACCAGAAGAGACCCAGTACTTC
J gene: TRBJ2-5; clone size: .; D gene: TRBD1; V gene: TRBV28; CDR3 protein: CASSRQGAEQAQYF; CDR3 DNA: TGTGCCAGCAGTCGCCAGGGGGCGGAACAGGCCCAGTACTTC
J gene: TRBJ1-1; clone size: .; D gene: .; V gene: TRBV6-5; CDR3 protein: CASGSFKGASTEAFF; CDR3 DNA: TGTGCCAGCGGATCATTCAAAGGGGCGAGCACTGAAGCTTTCTTT
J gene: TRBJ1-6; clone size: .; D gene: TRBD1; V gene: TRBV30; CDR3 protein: CAWNGQGPSSPLHF; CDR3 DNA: TGTGCCTGGAATGGACAGGGGCCCAGCTCACCCCTCCACTTT
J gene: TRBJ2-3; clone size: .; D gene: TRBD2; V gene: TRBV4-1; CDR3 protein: CASSPLLAGGMNTQYF; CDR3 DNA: TGCGCCAGCAGCCCATTACTAGCGGGGGGAATGAATACGCAGTATTTT
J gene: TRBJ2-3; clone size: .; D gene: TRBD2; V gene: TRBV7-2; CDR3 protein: CASSYSGGAFTDTQYF; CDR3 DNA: TGTGCCAGCAGCTATAGCGGGGGGGCTTTCACAGATACGCAGTATTTT
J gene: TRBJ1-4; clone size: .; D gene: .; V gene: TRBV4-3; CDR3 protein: CASSQDGQTATNEKLFF; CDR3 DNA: TGCGCCAGCAGCCAAGATGGACAGACTGCAACTAATGAAAAACTGTTTTTT
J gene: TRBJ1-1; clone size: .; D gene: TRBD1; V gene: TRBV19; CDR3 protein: CATGQGVFEAFF; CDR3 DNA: TGTGCCACCGGACAGGGGGTATTTGAAGCTTTCTTT
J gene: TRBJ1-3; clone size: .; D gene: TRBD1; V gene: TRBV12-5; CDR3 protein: CASGLSGTASSGNTIYF; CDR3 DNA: TGTGCTAGTGGTTTGTCCGGGACAGCGAGCTCTGGAAACACCATATATTTT
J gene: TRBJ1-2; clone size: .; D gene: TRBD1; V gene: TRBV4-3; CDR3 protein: CASSPSLTGWGYTF; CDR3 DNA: TGCGCCAGCAGCCCGTCGCTGACAGGGTGGGGCTACACCTTC
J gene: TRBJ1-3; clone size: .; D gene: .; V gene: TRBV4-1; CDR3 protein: CASSQVVGLRNTIYF; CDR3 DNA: TGCGCCAGCAGCCAAGTAGTGGGACTTAGAAACACCATATATTTT
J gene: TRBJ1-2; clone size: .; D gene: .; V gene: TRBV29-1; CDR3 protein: CSVSPGTNNYGYTF; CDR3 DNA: TGCAGCGTTAGCCCCGGGACAAATAACTATGGCTACACCTTC
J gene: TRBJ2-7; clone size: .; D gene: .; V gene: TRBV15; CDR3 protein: CATSRAGSNGYEQYF; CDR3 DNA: TGTGCCACCAGCAGAGCGGGGTCGAACGGGTACGAGCAGTACTTC
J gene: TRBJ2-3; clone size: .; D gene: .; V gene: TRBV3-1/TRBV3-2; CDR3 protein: CASKRTDTSTDTQYF; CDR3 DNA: TGTGCCAGCAAGAGGACAGACACTTCCACAGATACGCAGTATTTT
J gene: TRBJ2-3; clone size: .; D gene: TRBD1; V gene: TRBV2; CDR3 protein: CASRWTGIGDTQYF; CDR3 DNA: TGTGCCAGCAGATGGACAGGGATAGGGGATACGCAGTATTTT
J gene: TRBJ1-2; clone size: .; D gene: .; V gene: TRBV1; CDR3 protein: CTETYSCGYTF; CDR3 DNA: .
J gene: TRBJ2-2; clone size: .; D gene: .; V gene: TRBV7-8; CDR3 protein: CASSLVQGFGELFF; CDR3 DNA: TGTGCCAGCAGCTTAGTACAGGGTTTCGGGGAGCTGTTTTTT
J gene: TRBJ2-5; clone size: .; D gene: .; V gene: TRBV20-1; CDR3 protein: CSASRGRGRGQETQYF; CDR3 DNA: TGCAGTGCTAGTAGAGGCCGCGGGCGGGGACAAGAGACCCAGTACTTC
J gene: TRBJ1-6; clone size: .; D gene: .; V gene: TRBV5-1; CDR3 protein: CASSLDRPEYNSPLHF; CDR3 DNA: TGCGCCAGCAGCTTGGATCGTCCGGAGTATAATTCACCCCTCCACTTT
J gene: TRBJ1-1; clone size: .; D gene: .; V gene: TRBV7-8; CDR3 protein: CASSLREQGEAFF; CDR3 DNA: TGTGCCAGCAGCTTAAGAGAACAGGGTGAAGCTTTCTTT
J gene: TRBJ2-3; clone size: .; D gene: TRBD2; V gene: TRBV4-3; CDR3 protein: CASSASPGLAGGVLTDTQYF; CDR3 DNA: TGCGCCAGCAGCGCTTCGCCGGGACTAGCGGGGGGCGTCCTCACAGATACGCAGTATTTT
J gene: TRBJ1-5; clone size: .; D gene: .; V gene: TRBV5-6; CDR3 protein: CASSLAGEAGNQPQHF; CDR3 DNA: TGTGCCAGCAGCTTGGCCGGAGAGGCGGGCAATCAGCCCCAGCATTTT
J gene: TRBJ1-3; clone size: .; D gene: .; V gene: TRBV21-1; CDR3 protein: CATPRVRGYYSGNTIYF; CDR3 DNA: TGTGCCACCCCACGGGTCAGGGGGTACTACTCTGGAAACACCATATATTTT